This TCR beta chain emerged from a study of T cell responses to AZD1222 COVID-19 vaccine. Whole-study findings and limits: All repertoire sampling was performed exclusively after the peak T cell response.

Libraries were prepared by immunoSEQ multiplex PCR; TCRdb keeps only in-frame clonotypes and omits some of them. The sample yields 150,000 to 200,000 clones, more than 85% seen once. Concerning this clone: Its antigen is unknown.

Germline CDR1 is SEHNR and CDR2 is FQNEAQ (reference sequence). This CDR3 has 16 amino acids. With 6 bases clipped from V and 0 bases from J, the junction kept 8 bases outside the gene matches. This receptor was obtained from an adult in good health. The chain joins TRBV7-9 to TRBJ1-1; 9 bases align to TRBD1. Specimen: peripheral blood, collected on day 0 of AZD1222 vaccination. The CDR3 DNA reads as TGTGCCAGCAGACCCATGGGACAGGGACTGAACACTGAAGCTTTCTTT. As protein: CASRPMGQGLNTEAFF.